A selection of T cell receptor beta chains follows, all from one sample in a study of cytomegalovirus exposure and HLA in healthy donors. Here immunoSEQ multiplex PCR was the method, and the copy in TCRdb shows in-frame clones only, minus some. The sample contains some 150,000 clones, around three quarters of which appear only once. Sequenced input: PBMCs. The receptors derive from a man between 40 and 49 years old in good health and CMV-seropositive. Both conserved end residues are part of each CDR3. The D gene is left open where the match is weak. The listing skips clone size in some rows; elsewhere it reads once, few, many or a size class.

v_call	d_call	clone_size	j_call	cdr3_nt	cdr3_aa
TRBV9	NA	once	TRBJ2-6	TGTGCCAGCAGCGTCTCCGGGGCCAACGTCCTGACTTTC	CASSVSGANVLTF
TRBV28	NA	NA	TRBJ2-2	TGTGCCAGCCTATTTCCCCCCGGGGAGCTGTTTTTT	CASLFPPGELFF
TRBV19	TRBD2	once	TRBJ2-1	TGTGCCAGTAGCTTTCGGGGGGGGTCGTTCGACAATGAGCAGTTCTTC	CASSFRGGSFDNEQFF
TRBV19	NA	NA	TRBJ1-3	TGTGCCAGTACCGCGGAAAACCCTCGCGACACCATATATTTT	CASTAENPRDTIYF
TRBV11-2	NA	NA	TRBJ1-2	TGTGCCAGCAGCTTAGCGGGGAGGGGCCGCTCGAATGGCTACACCTTC	CASSLAGRGRSNGYTF
TRBV6-5	NA	few	TRBJ1-5	TGTGCCAGCAGACCCACAGGTTTCAATCAGCCCCAGCATTTT	CASRPTGFNQPQHF
TRBV5-1	NA	NA	TRBJ2-7	TGCGCCAGCAGCCGACCGGGTGGAACTAACTACGAGCAGTACTTC	CASSRPGGTNYEQYF
TRBV14	NA	few	TRBJ1-1	TGTGCCAGCAGCCGCGGGGGAGCTCAAGCTGAAGCTTTCTTT	CASSRGGAQAEAFF
TRBV18	TRBD2	few	TRBJ2-2	TGTGCCAGCTCACCACCTTCTAGACTAGCGCTCACCGGGGAGCTGTTTTTT	CASSPPSRLALTGELFF
TRBV27	NA	NA	TRBJ2-5	TGTGCCAGCAGTTTAACGGACAGATATTCCCAAGATACCCAGTACTTC	CASSLTDRYSQDTQYF
TRBV2	TRBD1	few	TRBJ1-2	TGTGCCAGCAGTGAGGACAGGTTTAACTATGGCTACACCTTC	CASSEDRFNYGYTF
TRBV7-9	NA	NA	TRBJ2-7	TGTGCCAGCAGCCCTAGGACAGCCTCCTACGAGCAGTACTTC	CASSPRTASYEQYF
TRBV21-1	NA	few	TRBJ2-1	TGTGCCAGCAGCGAAGGGCAGGAAAACAATGAGCAGTTCTTC	CASSEGQENNEQFF
TRBV5-1	TRBD1	NA	TRBJ2-1	TGCGCCAGCCGGGACAGGGAGAGCTCCTACAATGAGCAGTTCTTC	CASRDRESSYNEQFF
TRBV28	NA	NA	TRBJ2-5	TGTGCCAGCGGAGGGGGGGATCCTACAGGGCAAGAGACCCAGTACTTC	CASGGGDPTGQETQYF
TRBV4-3	TRBD1	once	TRBJ1-2	TGCGCCAGCAGCGCTACGACAGGGGCGGCTGGCTACACCTTC	CASSATTGAAGYTF
TRBV11-3	TRBD1	NA	TRBJ2-7	TGTGCCAGCAGCTTAGGAGGGACAGACTACGAGCAGTACTTC	CASSLGGTDYEQYF
TRBV7-9	TRBD1	NA	TRBJ1-2	TGTGCCAGCATCGCAGGGGGCTCCTCCTATGGCTACACCTTC	CASIAGGSSYGYTF
TRBV11-1	TRBD2	NA	TRBJ2-1	TGTGCCAGCCGGGGGGCGGGAGGCTTGCCCCAGACCTCCTACAATGAGCAGTTCTTC	CASRGAGGLPQTSYNEQFF
TRBV10-2	NA	NA	TRBJ2-2	TGCGCCAGCAGTGCCCAGGGTTTCGACACCGGGGAGCTGTTTTTT	CASSAQGFDTGELFF
TRBV6-5	TRBD2	NA	TRBJ2-7	TGTGCCAGCAGCCTGACTAGCGGCTCCTACGAGCAGTACTTC	CASSLTSGSYEQYF
TRBV6-6	NA	NA	TRBJ2-6	TGTGCCAGCAGACCCACAGGTTTCTCTGGGGCCAACGTCCTGACTTTC	CASRPTGFSGANVLTF